This T cell receptor (beta chain) was identified in a study of graft-versus-host responses after intestinal transplantation. Study at large: Anti-thymocyte globulin induction was given to all recipients, followed by tacrolimus and steroids for around 3 years. Study-wide points: Early post-transplant HvG declines showed an association with peak circulating GvH clone levels. Allograft graft-versus-host to host-versus-graft clonal ratios ran high in patients with graft-donor T cell macrochimerism. Recipient marrow showed GvH clones, some seen first in ileum or blood.

The CDR3 has 14 amino acids. Looked up from germline, CDR1 is LNHDA and CDR2 is SQIVND (reference sequence). The junction had 8 bases not matched to a gene; V was cut back by 5 bases and J by 9 bases. Sequencing used immunoSEQ multiplex PCR; TCRdb keeps in-frame clones, though not all of them. The profile shows 45,000 to 60,000 clones, 80% to 95% of them singletons. Details on this clone: Antigen specificity is unknown.

The genes are TRBV19 and TRBJ2-1, with TRBD2 identical over 9 bases. This TCR came from a human donor who was the organ donor for an intestinal transplant. This sample comprised unstimulated CD4+ T cells sorted from spleen or lymph node cells, obtained before transplant. The DNA of the CDR3 is TGTGCCAGTAGTCCGGGACTAGCCGTGAGTGAGCAGTTCTTC. Translating it yields CASSPGLAVSEQFF. The full variable domain, completed using reference TRBV19 and TRBJ2-1, is DGGITQSPKYLFRKEGQNVTLSCEQNLNHDAMYWYRQDPGQGLRLIYYSQIVNDFQKGDIAEGYSVSREKKESFPLTVTSAQKNPTAFYLCASSPGLAVSEQFFGPGTRLTVL.